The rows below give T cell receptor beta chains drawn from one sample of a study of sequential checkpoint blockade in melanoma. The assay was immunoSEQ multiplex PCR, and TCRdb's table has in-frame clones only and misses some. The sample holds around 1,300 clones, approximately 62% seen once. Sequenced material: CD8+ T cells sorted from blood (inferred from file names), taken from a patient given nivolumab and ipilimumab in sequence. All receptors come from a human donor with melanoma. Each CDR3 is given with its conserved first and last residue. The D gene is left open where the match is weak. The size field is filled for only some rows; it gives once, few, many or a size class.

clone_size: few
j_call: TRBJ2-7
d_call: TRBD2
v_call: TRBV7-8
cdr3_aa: CASSLEAGVGYEQYF
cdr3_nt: TGTGCCAGCAGCTTAGAGGCGGGAGTAGGCTACGAGCAGTACTTC

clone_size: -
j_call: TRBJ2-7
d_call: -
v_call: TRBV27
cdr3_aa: CASSLSGNPASYEQYF
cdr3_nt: TGTGCCAGCAGTTTATCGGGCAACCCCGCCTCCTACGAGCAGTACTTC

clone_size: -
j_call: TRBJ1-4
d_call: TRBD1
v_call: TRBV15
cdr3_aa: CATSRDRQGGEKLFF
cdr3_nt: TGTGCCACCAGCAGAGATCGACAGGGAGGTGAAAAACTGTTTTTT

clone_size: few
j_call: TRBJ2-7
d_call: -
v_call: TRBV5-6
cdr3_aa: CASSLAAIRHKGQYF
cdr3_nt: TGTGCCAGCAGCTTGGCCGCAATCCGACATAAAGGGCAGTACTTC

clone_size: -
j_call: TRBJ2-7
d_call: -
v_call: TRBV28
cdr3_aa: CASSRTYGTGALYEQYF
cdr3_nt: TGTGCCAGCAGCCGGACCTATGGGACGGGAGCGCTATACGAGCAGTACTTC

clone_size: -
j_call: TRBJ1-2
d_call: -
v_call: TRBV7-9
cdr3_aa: CASSFGGADGYTF
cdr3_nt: TGTGCCAGCAGCTTTGGGGGGGCGGATGGCTACACCTTC

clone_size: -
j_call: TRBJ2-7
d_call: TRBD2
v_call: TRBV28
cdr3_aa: CASSLGLAGGPLYEQYF
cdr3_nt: TGTGCCAGCAGTTTAGGACTAGCGGGAGGGCCTCTTTACGAGCAGTACTTC

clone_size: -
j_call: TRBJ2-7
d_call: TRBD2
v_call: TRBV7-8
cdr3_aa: CASSLAPGLAGTYEQYF
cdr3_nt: TGTGCCAGCAGCTTAGCCCCCGGACTAGCGGGAACCTACGAGCAGTACTTC

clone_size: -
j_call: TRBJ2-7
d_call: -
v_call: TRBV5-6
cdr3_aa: CASSPTGLYEQYF
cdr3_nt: TGTGCCAGCAGCCCGACGGGATTATACGAGCAGTACTTC

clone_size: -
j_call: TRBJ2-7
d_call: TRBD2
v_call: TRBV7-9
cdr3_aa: CASSLGTSGNRYEQYF
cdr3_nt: TGTGCCAGCAGCTTAGGGACTAGCGGGAACCGCTACGAGCAGTACTTC

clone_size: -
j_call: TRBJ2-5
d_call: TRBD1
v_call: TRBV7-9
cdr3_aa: CASRGTGVPQETQYF
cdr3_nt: TGTGCCAGCAGGGGCACAGGGGTTCCGCAAGAGACCCAGTACTTC

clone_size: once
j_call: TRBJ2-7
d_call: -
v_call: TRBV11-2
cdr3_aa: CASSTAASPKYEQYF
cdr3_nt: TGTGCCAGCAGCACAGCGGCGTCCCCCAAGTACGAGCAGTACTTC

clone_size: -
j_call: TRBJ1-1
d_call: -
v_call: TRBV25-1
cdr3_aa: CASRGERNTEAFF
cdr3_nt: TGTGCCAGCAGGGGTGAGCGGAACACTGAAGCTTTCTTT

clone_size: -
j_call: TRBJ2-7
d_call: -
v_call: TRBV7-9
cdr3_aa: CASSSGLYEQYF
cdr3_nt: TGTGCCAGCAGCTCGGGACTCTACGAGCAGTACTTC

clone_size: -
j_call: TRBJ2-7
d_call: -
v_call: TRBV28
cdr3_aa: CASSSDSLGHEQYF
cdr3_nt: TGTGCCAGCAGTTCCGACAGTTTAGGCCACGAGCAGTACTTC

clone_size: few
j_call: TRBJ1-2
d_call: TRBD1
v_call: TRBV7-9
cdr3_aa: CASSLTGARYGYTF
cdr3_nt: TGTGCCAGCAGCCTGACAGGGGCAAGGTATGGCTACACCTTC

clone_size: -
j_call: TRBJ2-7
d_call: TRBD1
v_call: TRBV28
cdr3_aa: CASSQRQGWENEQYF
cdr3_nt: TGTGCCAGCAGTCAACGACAGGGGTGGGAAAACGAGCAGTACTTC

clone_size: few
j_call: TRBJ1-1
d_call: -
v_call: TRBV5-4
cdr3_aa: CASSLGGENTEAFF
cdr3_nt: TGTGCCAGCAGCTTGGGCGGTGAGAACACTGAAGCTTTCTTT

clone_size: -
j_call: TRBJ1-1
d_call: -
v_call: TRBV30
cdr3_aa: CAWGEGNTEAFF
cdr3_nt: TGTGCCTGGGGCGAGGGGAACACTGAAGCTTTCTTT

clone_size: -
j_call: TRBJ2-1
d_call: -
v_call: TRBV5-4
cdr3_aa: CASSLALENKQFF
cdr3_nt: TGTGCCAGCAGCTTAGCCTTAGAGAATAAGCAGTTCTTC

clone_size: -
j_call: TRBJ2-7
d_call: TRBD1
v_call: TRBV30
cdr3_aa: CAWGTGGYEQYF
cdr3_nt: TGTGCCTGGGGGACAGGGGGCTACGAGCAGTACTTC

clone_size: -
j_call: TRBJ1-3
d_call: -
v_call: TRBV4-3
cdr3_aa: CASSQDRVGNSGNTIYF
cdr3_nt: TGCGCCAGCAGCCAAGATCGGGTCGGCAACTCTGGAAACACCATATATTTT

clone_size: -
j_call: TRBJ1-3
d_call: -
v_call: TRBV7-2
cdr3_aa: CASSSRSVGEPGNTIYF
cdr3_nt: TGTGCCAGCAGCTCCCGCTCGGTCGGGGAACCAGGAAACACCATATATTTT

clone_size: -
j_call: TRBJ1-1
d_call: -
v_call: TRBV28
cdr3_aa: CASSLGGDPEAFF
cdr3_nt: TGTGCCAGCAGTTTAGGCGGTGATCCTGAAGCTTTCTTT

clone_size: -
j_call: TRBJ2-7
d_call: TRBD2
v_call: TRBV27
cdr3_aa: CASSLYGGNSYEQYF
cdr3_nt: TGTGCCAGCAGTTTGTACGGGGGGAACTCCTACGAGCAGTACTTC

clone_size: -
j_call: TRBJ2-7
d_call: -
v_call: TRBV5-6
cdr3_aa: CASSPAGSAYEQYF
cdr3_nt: TGTGCCAGCAGCCCAGCAGGGTCCGCCTACGAGCAGTACTTC

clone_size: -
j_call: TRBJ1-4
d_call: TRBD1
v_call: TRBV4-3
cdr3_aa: CASSQDGRGRNEKLFF
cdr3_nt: TGCGCCAGCAGCCAAGATGGCAGGGGGCGAAATGAAAAACTGTTTTTT

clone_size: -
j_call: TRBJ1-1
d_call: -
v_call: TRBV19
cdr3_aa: CASRGGGTEAFF
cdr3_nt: TGTGCCAGTAGGGGGGGAGGCACTGAAGCTTTCTTT

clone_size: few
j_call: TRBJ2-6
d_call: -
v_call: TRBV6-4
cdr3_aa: CAIKQISGANVLTF
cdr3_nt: TGTGCCATCAAACAGATCTCTGGGGCCAACGTCCTGACTTTC

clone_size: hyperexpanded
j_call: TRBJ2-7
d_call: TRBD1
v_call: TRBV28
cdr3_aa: CASDRGPYEQYF
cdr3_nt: TGTGCCAGCGACAGGGGACCCTACGAGCAGTACTTC

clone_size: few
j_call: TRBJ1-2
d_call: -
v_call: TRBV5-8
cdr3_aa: CASSLGGEANYGYTF
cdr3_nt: TGTGCCAGCAGCCTTGGCGGGGAAGCTAACTATGGCTACACCTTC

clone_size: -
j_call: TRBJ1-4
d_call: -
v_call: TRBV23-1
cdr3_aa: CASSQSAKGGTNEKLFF
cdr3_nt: TGCGCCAGCAGTCAATCGGCGAAGGGAGGCACTAATGAAAAACTGTTTTTT

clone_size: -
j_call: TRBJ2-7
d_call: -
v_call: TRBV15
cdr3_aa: CATSRGTTYEQYF
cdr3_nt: TGTGCCACCAGCAGAGGGACTACCTACGAGCAGTACTTC

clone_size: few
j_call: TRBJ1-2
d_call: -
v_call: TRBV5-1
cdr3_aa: CASSFEPRNYGYTF
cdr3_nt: TGCGCCAGCAGCTTCGAGCCCAGGAACTATGGCTACACCTTC

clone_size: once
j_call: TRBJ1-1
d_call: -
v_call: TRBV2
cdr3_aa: CASSGWGWTEAFF
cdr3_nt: TGTGCCAGCAGTGGATGGGGCTGGACTGAAGCTTTCTTT

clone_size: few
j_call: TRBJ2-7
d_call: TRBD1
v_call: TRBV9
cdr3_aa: CASSPGQGAIEQYF
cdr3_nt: TGTGCCAGCAGCCCCGGACAGGGGGCCATCGAGCAGTACTTC

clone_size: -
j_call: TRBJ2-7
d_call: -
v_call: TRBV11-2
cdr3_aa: CASSSLYSYEQYF
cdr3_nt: TGTGCCAGCAGCTCTTTATACTCCTACGAGCAGTACTTC